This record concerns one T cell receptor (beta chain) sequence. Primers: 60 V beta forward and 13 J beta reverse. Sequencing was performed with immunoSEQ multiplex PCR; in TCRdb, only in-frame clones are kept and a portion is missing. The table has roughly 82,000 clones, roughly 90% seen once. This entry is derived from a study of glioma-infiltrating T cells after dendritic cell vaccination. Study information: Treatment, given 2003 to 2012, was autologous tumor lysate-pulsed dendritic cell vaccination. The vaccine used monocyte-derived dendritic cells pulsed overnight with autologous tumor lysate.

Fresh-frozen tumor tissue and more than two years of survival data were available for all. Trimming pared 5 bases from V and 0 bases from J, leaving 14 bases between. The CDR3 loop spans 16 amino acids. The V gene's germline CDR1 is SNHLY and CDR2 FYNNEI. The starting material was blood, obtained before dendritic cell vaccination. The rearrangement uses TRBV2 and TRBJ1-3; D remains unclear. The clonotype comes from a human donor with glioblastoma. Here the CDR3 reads CASSPPRLISGNTIYF. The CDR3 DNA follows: TGTGCCAGCAGTCCGCCGCGACTCATCTCTGGAAACACCATATATTTT.